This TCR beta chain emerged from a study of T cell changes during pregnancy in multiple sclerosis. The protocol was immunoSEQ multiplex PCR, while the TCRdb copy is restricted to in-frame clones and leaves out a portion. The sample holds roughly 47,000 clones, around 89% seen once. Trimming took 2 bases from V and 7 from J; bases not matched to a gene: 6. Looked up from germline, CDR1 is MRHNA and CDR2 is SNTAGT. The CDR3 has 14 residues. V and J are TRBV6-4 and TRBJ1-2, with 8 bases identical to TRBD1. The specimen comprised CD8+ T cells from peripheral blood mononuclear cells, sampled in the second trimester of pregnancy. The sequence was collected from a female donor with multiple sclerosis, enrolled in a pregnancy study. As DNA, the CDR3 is TGTGCCAGCAGTGACCCAGGGACAGGCCTTGGCTACACCTTC. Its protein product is CASSDPGTGLGYTF.